The T cell receptor (beta chain) described here comes from a study of shared clonotypes between healthy human individuals. Study results and limitations: A generally larger estimated richness was seen in naive subsets than in memory subsets. Specimens sampled were limited to blood, with tissue repertoires likely differing. Donor clonotype sharing was expected to depend on sequencing depth.

TCRdb keeps only in-frame clones here, not all; method: immunoSEQ multiplex PCR. The table lists about 2.4 million clones, approximately 93% of them singletons. About this clone: Its antigen remains unidentified.

The authors divided CD4+ cells into CD45RA+ naive and CD45RA-negative memory subsets. The sequenced sample was naive CD4+ T cells from PBMCs. Subset reported: CD45RA+ positively selected. The TCR was taken from a young man in good health. Some clones in this sample may be carry-over from other donors' samples.

CDR3 sequence: CASNPTGTIETQYF. The CDR3 coding sequence is TGTGCCAGCAACCCGACAGGGACTATAGAGACCCAGTACTTC. The rearrangement links TRBV2 to TRBJ2-5; D possibly uses TRBD1 or TRBD2 (7 bases each). CDR1 is SNHLY and CDR2 is FYNNEI in the germline V gene. CDR3 length: 14 residues. The germline V and J ends were trimmed by 7 bases and 4 bases, with 16 bases remaining between them.